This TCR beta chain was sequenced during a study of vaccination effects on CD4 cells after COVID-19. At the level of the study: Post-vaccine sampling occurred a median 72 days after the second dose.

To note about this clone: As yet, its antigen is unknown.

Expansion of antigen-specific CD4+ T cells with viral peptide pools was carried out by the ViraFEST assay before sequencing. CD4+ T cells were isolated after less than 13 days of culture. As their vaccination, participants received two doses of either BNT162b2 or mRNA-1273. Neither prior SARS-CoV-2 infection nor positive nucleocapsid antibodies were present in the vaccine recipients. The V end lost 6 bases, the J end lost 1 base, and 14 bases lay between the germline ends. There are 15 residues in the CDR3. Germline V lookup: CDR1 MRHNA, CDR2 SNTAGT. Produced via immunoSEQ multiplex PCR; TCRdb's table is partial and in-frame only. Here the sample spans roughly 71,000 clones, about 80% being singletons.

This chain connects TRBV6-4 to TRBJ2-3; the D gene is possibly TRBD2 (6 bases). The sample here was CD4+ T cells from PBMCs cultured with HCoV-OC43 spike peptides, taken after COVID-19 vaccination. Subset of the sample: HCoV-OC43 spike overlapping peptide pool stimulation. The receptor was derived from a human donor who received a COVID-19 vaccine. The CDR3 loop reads CASRQRADRTDTQYF. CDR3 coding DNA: TGTGCCAGCAGACAGCGGGCAGACCGCACAGATACGCAGTATTTT.